This TCR beta chain was identified in a study of T-cell memory formation after mild COVID-19. J lost 3 bases, V lost 5 bases, and 11 bases had no gene match. The CDR3 spans 17 residues. The germline CDR1 and CDR2 sequences are SGHTA and FQGNSA. TCRdb analysed the 5' RACE reads with MiXCR anew, one entry per CDR3 protein. The data contain about 500,000 distinct CDR3 sequences, around 21% of them singletons. The table lists this clonotype with a few counts. What was sequenced was PBMCs or a T cell subset sorted from them (not recorded which). This chain connects TRBV7-2 to TRBJ2-7; 12 nucleotides match TRBD2. The sequence came from an adult woman who had mild COVID-19 (a few samples of this study predate the infection). Cell type and time point are not known. The CDR3 sequence is CASSKTSGSIGSYEQYF. The CDR3 region has the DNA TGTGCCAGCAGCAAGACTAGCGGGAGTATAGGGAGCTACGAGCAGTACTTC.